The 16 T cell receptor beta chains presented below share a single source sample, sequenced in a study of T cell responses to AZD1222 COVID-19 vaccine. The assay was immunoSEQ multiplex PCR, and TCRdb's table has in-frame clones only and misses some. The sample carries 150,000 to 200,000 clones, about 89% recorded once. Material: peripheral blood, obtained 28 days after the second AZD1222 dose. All receptors come from an adult who received the AZD1222 COVID-19 vaccine.

This chain connects TRBV29-1 to TRBJ2-7; TRBD2 matches at 9 bases. The ends lost 7 bases at V and 2 bases at J; junction bases unmatched: 6. This CDR3 has 13 residues. Germline-derived CDR1 and CDR2 are SQVTM and ANQGSEA. The CDR3 DNA follows: TGCAGCGCCGTCCGGACTAGCGCCTACGAGCAGTACTTC. It translates to CSAVRTSAYEQYF.

The chain carries TRBV3-1 (or the pseudogene TRBV3-2) and TRBJ1-4, with a weak D call TRBD1 (6 bases). CDR1 and CDR2 (germline): LGHDT, YNNKEL (reference sequence). The CDR3 covers 15 residues. V shed 3 bases and J shed 6 bases, with 14 bases lying between them. The CDR3 sequence: CASSHGGASYEKLFF. The DNA of the CDR3 is TGTGCCAGCAGCCATGGGGGCGCGAGTTATGAAAAACTGTTTTTT.

The rearrangement uses TRBV3-1 (or the pseudogene TRBV3-2) and TRBJ2-3; D possibly uses TRBD1 or TRBD2 (5 bases each). Germline loops: CDR1 LGHDT, CDR2 YNNKEL (reference sequence). The ends were cut back, 0 bases at V and 0 bases at J, with 13 bases in the middle. The CDR3 runs to 17 residues. CDR3 DNA: TGTGCCAGCAGCCAAGATGAGGGACCACGTAGCACAGATACGCAGTATTTT. This encodes CASSQDEGPRSTDTQYF.

This chain links TRBV5-1 with TRBJ2-7; tentatively, D is TRBD1 (6 bases). Germline assignment: CDR1 SGHRS and CDR2 YFSETQ. V lost 1 base, J lost 2 bases, and 10 bases lay in between. The CDR3 covers 14 residues. CDR3 nucleotide sequence: TGCGCCAGCAGCTTGACAGGGATGACCTACGAGCAGTACTTC. It encodes CASSLTGMTYEQYF.

This clone was counted between two and nine times. The chain employs TRBV6-1 and TRBJ1-2; tentative D call: TRBD1 (5 bases). CDR1 is MNHNS, CDR2 SASEGT, per germline. This CDR3 has 14 amino acids. The V end lost 2 bases, the J end lost 6 bases, and 13 bases lay between the germline ends. CDR3 amino acids: CASSERDAGDGYTF. The DNA of the CDR3 is TGTGCCAGCAGTGAAAGGGACGCGGGGGATGGCTACACCTTC.

A word on this clone: Other DNA variants within this sample encode the same CDR3. This chain uses TRBV9 with TRBJ2-6, with D possibly matching TRBD1 (6 bases). The V gene lost 3 bases and the J gene lost 4 bases, with 11 bases spanning the gap. CDR1 is SGDLS and CDR2 is YYNGEE in the germline V gene. The CDR3 is made up of 15 amino acids. CDR3 loop: CASSAGTLGANVLTF. As DNA, the CDR3 is TGTGCCAGCAGCGCCGGGACACTCGGGGCCAACGTCCTGACTTTC.

The rearrangement joins TRBV20-1 to TRBJ1-5; D is perhaps TRBD1 (6 bases). In germline, CDR1 is DFQATT, CDR2 SNEGSKA (reference sequence). CDR3 length equals 13 residues. V lost 3 bases, J lost 6 bases, and 12 bases lay in between. The CDR3, as DNA: TGCAGTGCTAGTGAAACAGGGCTTCAGCCCCAGCATTTT. Translated, it gives CSASETGLQPQHF.

The chain joins TRBV20-1 to TRBJ1-2; D not resolved. Trimming removed 3 bases at V and 0 bases at J, with 14 bases between. CDR3 length equals 15 residues. In germline, CDR1 is DFQATT, CDR2 SNEGSKA (reference sequence). The CDR3 coding sequence is TGCAGTGCTAGTCGCCCTAGGGCCTCTAACTATGGCTACACCTTC. This sequence encodes CSASRPRASNYGYTF.

The chain carries TRBV19 and TRBJ1-3; TRBD1 matches 7 bases. V lost 0 bases to trimming and J lost 0 bases; unmatched junction nucleotides: 2. Germline V gives CDR1 LNHDA, CDR2 SQIVND (reference sequence). The CDR3 runs 16 residues. CDR3 in DNA: TGTGCCAGTAGTATAGATCGGGACAGCTCTGGAAACACCATATATTTT. Protein sequence: CASSIDRDSSGNTIYF.

The V call is TRBV10-3, the J call TRBJ2-5, with 7 bases fitting TRBD1. With V trimmed by 9 bases and J by 5 bases, 9 bases remained unmatched. Germline V CDR1 and CDR2: ENHRY, SYGVKD. The CDR3 extends over 13 amino acids. In nucleotides, the CDR3 is TGTGCCATAGGAAACAGGGGTGTCGAGACCCAGTACTTC. Its translation is CAIGNRGVETQYF.

V is TRBV5-4 and J is TRBJ1-1, with D maybe TRBD1 (6 bases). The CDR3 has 13 residues. Germline V gene data show CDR1 as SGHNT and CDR2 as YYREEE (reference sequence). V lost 4 bases, J lost 4 bases, and 11 bases lay in between. This CDR3 reads CASSGGGATEAFF. In nucleotides, the CDR3 is TGTGCCAGCAGCGGTGGGGGGGCCACTGAAGCTTTCTTT.

This clone appeared a single time. The DNA for the CDR3 is TGTGCCAGCAGCTTAGCGATTGAAGGGAGCTCCTATAATTCACCCCTCCACTTT. This codes for CASSLAIEGSSYNSPLHF. This chain joins TRBV7-6 and TRBJ1-6, with D hard to call. V gave up 0 bases and J gave up 0 bases, with 12 bases separating them. The length of the CDR3 is 18 residues. Per germline, CDR1 SGHVS and CDR2 FNYEAQ.

The table lists this clone with a count of one. The V call is TRBV5-6, the J call TRBJ2-7; either TRBD1 or TRBD2 may fit D (6 bases each). The CDR3 runs to 15 residues. Germline V gene lookup returns CDR1 SGHDT and CDR2 YYEEEE. V lost 4 bases to trimming and J lost 3 bases, with 17 bases between them. CDR3 nucleotides: TGTGCCAGCAGCCGAGGGGGGCCTATGGACTACGAGCAGTACTTC. The encoded protein is CASSRGGPMDYEQYF.

The chain carries TRBV29-1 and TRBJ1-1; D is ambiguous. V shed 2 bases and J shed 4 bases, with 14 bases lying between them. Germline values: CDR1 SQVTM, CDR2 ANQGSEA. The length of the CDR3 is 14 residues. The CDR3 DNA reads as TGCAGCGTTGAAAGGGAGCCCTCGGGCACTGAAGCTTTCTTT. Translating gives CSVEREPSGTEAFF.

The chain uses TRBV27 and TRBJ1-5, with 8 bases identical to TRBD1. The junction had 8 bases not matched to a gene; V was cut back by 5 bases and J by 14 bases. The CDR3 is 12 residues long. The germline CDR1 and CDR2 sequences are MNHEY and SMNVEV (reference sequence). CDR3 in DNA: TGTGCCAGCAGTCCTGGACAGGGAAGGGAGCATTTT. Translated: CASSPGQGREHF.

The rearrangement uses TRBV7-2 and TRBJ1-5, with D perhaps matching TRBD1 (5 bases). V lost 5 bases, J lost 3 bases, and 8 bases lay in between. Looked up from germline, CDR1 is SGHTA and CDR2 is FQGNSA. CDR3 length equals 13 residues. CDR3 residues: CASSPGINQPQHF. The CDR3 bases are TGTGCCAGCAGCCCAGGGATCAATCAGCCCCAGCATTTT.